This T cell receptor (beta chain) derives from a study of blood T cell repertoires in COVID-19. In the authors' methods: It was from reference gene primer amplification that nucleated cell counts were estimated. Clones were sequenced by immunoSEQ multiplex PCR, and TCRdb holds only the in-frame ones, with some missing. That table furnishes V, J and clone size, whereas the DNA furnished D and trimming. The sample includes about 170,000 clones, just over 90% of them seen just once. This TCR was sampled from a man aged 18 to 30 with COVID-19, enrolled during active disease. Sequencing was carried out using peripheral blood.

CDR3 region: CATSDGTGGLSQHF. For the CDR3, the DNA is TGTGCCACCAGTGATGGGACAGGGGGTCTTTCCCAGCATTTT. This chain connects TRBV24-1 to TRBJ1-5; 11 bases match TRBD1. Germline lookup yields CDR1 KGHDR and CDR2 SFDVKD. Unmatched junction bases numbered 5, after V lost 3 bases and J lost 11 bases. This CDR3 contains 14 residues.